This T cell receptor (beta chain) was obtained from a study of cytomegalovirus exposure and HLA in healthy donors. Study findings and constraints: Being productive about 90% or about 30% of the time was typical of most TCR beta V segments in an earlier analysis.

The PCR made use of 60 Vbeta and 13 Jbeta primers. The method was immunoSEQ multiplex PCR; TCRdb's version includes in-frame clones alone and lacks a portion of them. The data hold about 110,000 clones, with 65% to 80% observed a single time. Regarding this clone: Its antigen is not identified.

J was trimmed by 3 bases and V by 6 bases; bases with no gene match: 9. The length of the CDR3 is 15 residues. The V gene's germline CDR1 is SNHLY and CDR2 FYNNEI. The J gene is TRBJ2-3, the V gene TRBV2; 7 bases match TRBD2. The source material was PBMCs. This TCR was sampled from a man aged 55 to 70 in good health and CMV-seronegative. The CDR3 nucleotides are TGTGCCAGCAGCCCCACGGGGGGAAGGACAGATACGCAGTATTTT. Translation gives CASSPTGGRTDTQYF.